These 11 T cell receptor beta chains originate from one sample sequenced in a study of radiotherapy plus CTLA-4 blockade in lung cancer. This table comes from immunoSEQ multiplex PCR, and its TCRdb copy is limited to in-frame clones, with some not included. The sample comprises tens of thousands of clones, 50% to 70% of which are singletons, and less than 20% rests with the top ten. The source material was peripheral blood, sampled from a patient treated with radiotherapy plus ipilimumab. The receptors stem from a human donor with non-small cell lung cancer who had a partial response to radiotherapy plus ipilimumab.

V usage is TRBV12-5 and J usage is TRBJ2-7; D unclear. V was shortened by 3 bases and J by 4 bases, with 4 bases between the two germline ends. This CDR3 contains 11 residues. Germline V gene sequence: CDR1 LGHNT, CDR2 FRNRAP. CDR3 protein: CASGFRYEQYF. The CDR3 DNA reads TGTGCTAGTGGTTTTAGATACGAGCAGTACTTC.

The chain uses TRBV6-4 and TRBJ1-4; a possible D gene is TRBD1 (5 bases). Germline V gives CDR1 MRHNA, CDR2 SNTAGT. The CDR3 is 13 residues long. Trimming shortened V by 7 bases and J by 5 bases, and 11 bases separated the two germline ends. The CDR3 DNA reads TGTGCCAGCACTCCGGGACTCAATGAAAAACTGTTTTTT. Protein sequence: CASTPGLNEKLFF.

V gene TRBV30 combines with J gene TRBJ2-2, with TRBD1 matching over 7 bases. The CDR3 is 15 amino acids. Germline values: CDR1 GTSNPN, CDR2 SVGIG (reference sequence). J was trimmed by 0 bases and V by 3 bases; bases with no gene match: 4. DNA for the CDR3: TGTGCCTGGAGAAGACAGGGCCCGAACACCGGGGAGCTGTTTTTT. Encoded protein: CAWRRQGPNTGELFF. Complete variable domain (other parts from reference TRBV30 and TRBJ2-2): SQTIHQWPATLVQPVGSPLSLECTVEGTSNPNLYWYRQAAGRGLQLLFYSVGIGQISSEVPQNLSASRPQDRQFILSSKKLLLSDSGFYLCAWRRQGPNTGELFFGEGSRLTVL.

V usage is TRBV6-6 and J usage is TRBJ2-1; 11 positions match TRBD2. Trimming took 6 bases from V and 0 from J; bases not matched to a gene: 4. The CDR3 is made up of 16 amino acids. CDR1 is MNHNY, CDR2 SVGAGI, per germline (reference sequence). The CDR3 nucleotides are TGTGCCAGCAGACAGACTAGCGGGGCCTCCTACAATGAGCAGTTCTTC. Translated, it gives CASRQTSGASYNEQFF.

The gene calls are TRBV2 and TRBJ2-7; TRBD2 matches 8 bases. The CDR3 has 15 amino acids. Germline V gene data show CDR1 as SNHLY and CDR2 as FYNNEI. The V segment lost 2 bases and the J segment 3 bases; nucleotides outside the gene matches: 6. CDR3 in DNA: TGTGCCAGCAGTGAAAAGGGACTAGGATACTACGAGCAGTACTTC. It specifies CASSEKGLGYYEQYF. Full variable domain (missing parts from reference TRBV2 and TRBJ2-7): EPEVTQTPSHQVTQMGQEVILRCVPISNHLYFYWYRQILGQKVEFLVSFYNNEISEKSEIFDDQFSVERPDGSNFTLKIRSTKLEDSAMYFCASSEKGLGYYEQYFGPGTRLTVT.

This sequence joins TRBV6-5 and TRBJ2-4; TRBD2 is a possible D gene (7 bases). Germline lookup yields CDR1 MNHEY and CDR2 SVGAGI. This CDR3 has 13 amino acids. With 6 bases removed from V and 8 bases from J, the gap between germline ends came to 14 bases. CDR3 DNA sequence: TGTGCCAGCAGGTCTCAGGGGAGGGACATTCAGTACTTC. This encodes CASRSQGRDIQYF.

The chain uses TRBV6-5 and TRBJ2-7, with D possibly matching TRBD2 (5 bases). Looked up from germline, CDR1 is MNHEY and CDR2 is SVGAGI. The CDR3 contains 14 residues. The ends were cut back, 6 bases at V and 0 bases at J, with 12 bases in the middle. As DNA, the CDR3 is TGTGCCAGCAGGCTAGCCCTCAGCTCCTACGAGCAGTACTTC. This sequence encodes CASRLALSSYEQYF.

This chain connects TRBV2 to TRBJ2-1, with a tentative D call TRBD1 (6 bases). The length of the CDR3 is 11 residues. Trimming pared 9 bases from V and 8 bases from J, leaving 11 bases between. Germline CDR1 reads SNHLY; CDR2 reads FYNNEI. CDR3 sequence reads: CASRPGDEQFF. The CDR3 DNA follows: TGTGCCAGTAGACCAGGGGATGAGCAGTTCTTC. The variable domain in full, completed from reference TRBV2 and TRBJ2-1, reads EPEVTQTPSHQVTQMGQEVILRCVPISNHLYFYWYRQILGQKVEFLVSFYNNEISEKSEIFDDQFSVERPDGSNFTLKIRSTKLEDSAMYFCASRPGDEQFFGPGTRLTVL.

In its sample, this clone was seen a few times. The CDR3 DNA reads as TGTGCCAGCAGTTTATCCGGGACAGCGAACAACTATGGCTACACCTTC. It is translated as CASSLSGTANNYGYTF. This chain connects TRBV27 to TRBJ1-2; 7 nucleotides line up with TRBD1. The junction had 6 bases not matched to a gene; V was cut back by 0 bases and J by 2 bases. This CDR3 has 16 residues. Germline V gene sequence: CDR1 MNHEY, CDR2 SMNVEV (reference sequence).

The chain uses TRBV6-1 and TRBJ1-6; D remains ambiguous. Per germline, CDR1 MNHNS and CDR2 SASEGT. The ends were cut back, 4 bases at V and 8 bases at J, with 6 bases in the middle. CDR3 length: 12 residues. CDR3 coding DNA: TGTGCCAGCAGTGTAGTAGATTCACCCCTCCACTTT. This encodes CASSVVDSPLHF.

The rearrangement links TRBV28 to TRBJ2-7; 9 nucleotides agree with TRBD2. The germline V gene encodes CDR1 MDHEN and CDR2 SYDVKM. With 1 base clipped from V and 3 bases from J, the junction kept 4 bases outside the gene matches. This CDR3 is built from 15 residues. Written as DNA, the CDR3 is TGTGCCAGCAGTTTATTTAGCGGGGGTCTCTACGAGCAGTACTTC. This codes for CASSLFSGGLYEQYF.